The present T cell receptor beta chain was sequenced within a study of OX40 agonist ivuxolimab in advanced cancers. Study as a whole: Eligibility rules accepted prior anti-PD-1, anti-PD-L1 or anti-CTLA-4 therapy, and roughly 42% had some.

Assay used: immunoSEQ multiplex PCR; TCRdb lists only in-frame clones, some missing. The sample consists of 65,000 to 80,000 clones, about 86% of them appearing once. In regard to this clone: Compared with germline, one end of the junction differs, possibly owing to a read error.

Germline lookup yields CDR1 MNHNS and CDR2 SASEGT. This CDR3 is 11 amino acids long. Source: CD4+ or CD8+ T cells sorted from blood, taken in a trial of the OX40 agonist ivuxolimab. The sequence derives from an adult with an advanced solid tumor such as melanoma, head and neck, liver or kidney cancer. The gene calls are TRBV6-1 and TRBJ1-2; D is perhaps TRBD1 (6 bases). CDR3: CASSSRKGEIF. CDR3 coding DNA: TGTGCCAGCAGTTCCCGCAAGGGGGAGATCTTC.